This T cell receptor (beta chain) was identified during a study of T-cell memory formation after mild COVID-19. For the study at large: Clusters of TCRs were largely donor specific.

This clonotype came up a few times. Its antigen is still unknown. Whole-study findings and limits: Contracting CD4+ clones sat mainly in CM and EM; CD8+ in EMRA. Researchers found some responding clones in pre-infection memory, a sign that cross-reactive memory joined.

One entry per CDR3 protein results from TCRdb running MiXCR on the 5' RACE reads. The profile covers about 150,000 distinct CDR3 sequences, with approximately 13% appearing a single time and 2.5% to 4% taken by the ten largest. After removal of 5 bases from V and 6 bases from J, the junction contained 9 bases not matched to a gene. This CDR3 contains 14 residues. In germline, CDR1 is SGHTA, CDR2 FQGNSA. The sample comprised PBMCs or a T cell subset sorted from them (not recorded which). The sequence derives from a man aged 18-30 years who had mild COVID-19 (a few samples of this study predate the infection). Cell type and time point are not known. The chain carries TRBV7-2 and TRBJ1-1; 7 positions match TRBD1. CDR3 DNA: TGTGCCAGCAGCCCTACTCCGGGACAGCCTGAAGCTTTCTTT. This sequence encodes CASSPTPGQPEAFF.